This T cell receptor beta chain is drawn from a study of cytomegalovirus exposure and HLA in healthy donors. Study-wide results and limits: Later on, an analysis tied under 20,000 TCR beta sequences to HLA alleles at 0.05 false discovery rate. Reportedly, fewer N-insertions than the roughly 700-donor mean appeared in an Asian-associated ancestry cluster in a later analysis.

Details on this clone: Its antigen is still unknown.

PCR used 60 Vbeta primers and 13 Jbeta primers. Profiled with immunoSEQ multiplex PCR; TCRdb holds only in-frame clones, not every one. Of roughly 62,000 clones in the sample, over 60% were seen once. Donors sampled were nominally healthy, though unrecorded immune exposures were likely. Germline loops: CDR1 SEHNR, CDR2 FQNEAQ (reference sequence). V gave up 4 bases and J gave up 4 bases; unmatched junction bases: 2. This CDR3 is built from 16 residues. Source material: PBMCs. This receptor was taken from a woman aged 25 to 45 in good health and CMV-seronegative. The chain links TRBV7-9 to TRBJ2-1, with 15 bases identical to TRBD2. DNA of the CDR3: TGTGCCAGCAGCTCCGGGACTAGCGGGAGGTACAATGAGCAGTTCTTC. It is translated as CASSSGTSGRYNEQFF.